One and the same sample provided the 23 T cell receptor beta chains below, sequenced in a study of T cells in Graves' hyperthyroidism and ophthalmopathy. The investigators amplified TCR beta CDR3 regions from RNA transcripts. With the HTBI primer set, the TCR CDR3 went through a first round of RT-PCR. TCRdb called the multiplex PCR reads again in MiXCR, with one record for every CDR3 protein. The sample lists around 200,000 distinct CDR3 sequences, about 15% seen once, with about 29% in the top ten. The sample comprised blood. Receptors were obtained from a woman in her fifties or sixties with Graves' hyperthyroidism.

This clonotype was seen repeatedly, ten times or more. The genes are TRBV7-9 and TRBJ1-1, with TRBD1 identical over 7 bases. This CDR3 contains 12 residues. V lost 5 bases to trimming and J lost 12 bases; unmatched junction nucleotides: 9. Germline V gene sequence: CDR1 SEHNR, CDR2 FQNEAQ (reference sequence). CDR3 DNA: TGTGCCAGCAGCCAGAGACAGGGTAGGACTTTCTTT. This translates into CASSQRQGRTFF.

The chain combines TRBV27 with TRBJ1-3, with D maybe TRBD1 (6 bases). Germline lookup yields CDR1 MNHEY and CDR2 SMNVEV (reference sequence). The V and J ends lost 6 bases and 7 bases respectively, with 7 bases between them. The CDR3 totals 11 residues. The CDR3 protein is CASRRGNTIYF. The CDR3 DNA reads TGTGCCAGCAGGAGGGGGAACACCATATATTTT.

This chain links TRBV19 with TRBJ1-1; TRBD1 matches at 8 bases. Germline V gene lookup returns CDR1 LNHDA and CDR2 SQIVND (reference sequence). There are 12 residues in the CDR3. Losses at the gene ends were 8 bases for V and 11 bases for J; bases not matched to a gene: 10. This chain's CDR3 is CASALGQEGAFF. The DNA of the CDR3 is TGTGCCAGTGCCCTGGGACAGGAGGGGGCTTTCTTT.

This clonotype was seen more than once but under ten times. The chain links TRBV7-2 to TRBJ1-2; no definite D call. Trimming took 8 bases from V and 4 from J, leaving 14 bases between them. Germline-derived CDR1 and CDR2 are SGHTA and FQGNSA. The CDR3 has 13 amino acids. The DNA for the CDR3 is TGTGCCAGCGGAGATCAGCGGATCTATGGCTACACCTTC. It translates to CASGDQRIYGYTF.

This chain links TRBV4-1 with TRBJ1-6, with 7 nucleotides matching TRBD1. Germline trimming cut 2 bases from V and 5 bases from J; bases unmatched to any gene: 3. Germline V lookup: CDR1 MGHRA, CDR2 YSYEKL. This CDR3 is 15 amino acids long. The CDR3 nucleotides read TGCGCCAGCAGCCAAATGGGACAGAATAATTCACCCCTCCACTTT. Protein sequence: CASSQMGQNNSPLHF.

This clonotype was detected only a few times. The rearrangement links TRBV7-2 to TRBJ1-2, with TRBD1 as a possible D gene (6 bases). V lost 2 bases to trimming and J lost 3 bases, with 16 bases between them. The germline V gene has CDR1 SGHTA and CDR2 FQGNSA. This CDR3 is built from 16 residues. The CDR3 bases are TGTGCCAGCAGCTTAACCGGACAGATCCTTGACTATGGCTACACCTTC. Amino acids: CASSLTGQILDYGYTF.

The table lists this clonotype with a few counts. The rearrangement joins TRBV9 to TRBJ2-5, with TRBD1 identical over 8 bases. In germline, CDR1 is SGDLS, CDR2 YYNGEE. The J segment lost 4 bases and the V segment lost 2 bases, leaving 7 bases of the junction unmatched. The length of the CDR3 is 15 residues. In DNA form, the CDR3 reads TGTGCCAGCAGCGTTGGACAGGGAATTTTAGAGACCCAGTACTTC. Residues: CASSVGQGILETQYF.

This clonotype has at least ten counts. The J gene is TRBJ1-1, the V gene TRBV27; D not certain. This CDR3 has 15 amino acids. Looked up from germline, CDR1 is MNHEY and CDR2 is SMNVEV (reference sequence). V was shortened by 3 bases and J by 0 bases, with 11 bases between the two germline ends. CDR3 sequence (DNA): TGTGCCAGCAGTTTTGCGGGTATTATGAACACTGAAGCTTTCTTT. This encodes CASSFAGIMNTEAFF.

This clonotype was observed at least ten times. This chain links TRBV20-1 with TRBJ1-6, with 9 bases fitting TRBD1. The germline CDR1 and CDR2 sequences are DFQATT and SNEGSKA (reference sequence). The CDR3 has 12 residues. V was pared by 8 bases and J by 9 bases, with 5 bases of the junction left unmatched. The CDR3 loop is CSRDRGVSPLHF. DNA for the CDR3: TGCAGTCGTGACAGGGGGGTTTCACCCCTCCACTTT.

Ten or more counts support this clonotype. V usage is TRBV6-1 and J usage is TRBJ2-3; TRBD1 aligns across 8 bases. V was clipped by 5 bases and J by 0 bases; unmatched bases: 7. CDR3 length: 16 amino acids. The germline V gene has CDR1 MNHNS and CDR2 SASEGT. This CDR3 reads CASSLQGGRSTDTQYF. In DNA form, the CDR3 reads TGTGCCAGCAGTTTACAGGGGGGACGCAGCACAGATACGCAGTATTTT.

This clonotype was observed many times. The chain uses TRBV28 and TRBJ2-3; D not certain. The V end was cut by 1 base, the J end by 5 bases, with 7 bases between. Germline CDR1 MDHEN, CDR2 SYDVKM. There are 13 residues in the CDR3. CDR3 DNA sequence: TGTGCCAGCAGTTTATCAAACAGAGATACGCAGTATTTT. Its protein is CASSLSNRDTQYF.

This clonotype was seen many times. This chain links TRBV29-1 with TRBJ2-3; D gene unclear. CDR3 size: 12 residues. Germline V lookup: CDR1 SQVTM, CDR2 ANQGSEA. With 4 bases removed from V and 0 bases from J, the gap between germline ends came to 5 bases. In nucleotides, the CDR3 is TGCAGCGTTGTCCCTAGCACAGATACGCAGTATTTT. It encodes CSVVPSTDTQYF.

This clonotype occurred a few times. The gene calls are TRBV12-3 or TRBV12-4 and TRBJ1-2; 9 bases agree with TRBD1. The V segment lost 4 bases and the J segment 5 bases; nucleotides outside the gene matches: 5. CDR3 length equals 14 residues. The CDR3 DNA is TGTGCCAGCAGTTCACAGGGGGCAGCTTATGGCTACACCTTC. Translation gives CASSSQGAAYGYTF.

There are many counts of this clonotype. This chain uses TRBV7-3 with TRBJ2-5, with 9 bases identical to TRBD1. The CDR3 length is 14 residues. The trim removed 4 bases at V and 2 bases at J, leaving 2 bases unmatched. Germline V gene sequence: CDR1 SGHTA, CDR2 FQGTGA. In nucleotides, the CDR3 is TGTGCCAGCAGCTCGACAGGGGGTCAAGAGACCCAGTACTTC. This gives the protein CASSSTGGQETQYF.

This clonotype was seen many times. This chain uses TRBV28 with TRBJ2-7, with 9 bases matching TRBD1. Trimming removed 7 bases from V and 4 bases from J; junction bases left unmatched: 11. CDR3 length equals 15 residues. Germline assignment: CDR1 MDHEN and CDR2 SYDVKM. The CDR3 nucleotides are TGTGCCAGCACTGTCCCGGGACAGGGTCGGTACGAGCAGTACTTC. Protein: CASTVPGQGRYEQYF.

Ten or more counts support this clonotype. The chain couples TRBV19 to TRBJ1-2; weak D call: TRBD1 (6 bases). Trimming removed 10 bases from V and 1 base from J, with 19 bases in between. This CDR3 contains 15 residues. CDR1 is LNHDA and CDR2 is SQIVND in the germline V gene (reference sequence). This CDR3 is CATGQPSKNNYGYTF. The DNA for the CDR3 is TGTGCCACTGGACAGCCCAGTAAAAATAACTATGGCTACACCTTC.

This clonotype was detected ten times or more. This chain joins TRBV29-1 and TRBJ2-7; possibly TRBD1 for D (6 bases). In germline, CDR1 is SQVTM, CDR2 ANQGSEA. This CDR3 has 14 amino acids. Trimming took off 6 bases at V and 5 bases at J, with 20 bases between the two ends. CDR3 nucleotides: TGCAGCGTCACGCAGGGGCAGGTTCGGAACGAGCAGTACTTC. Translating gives CSVTQGQVRNEQYF.

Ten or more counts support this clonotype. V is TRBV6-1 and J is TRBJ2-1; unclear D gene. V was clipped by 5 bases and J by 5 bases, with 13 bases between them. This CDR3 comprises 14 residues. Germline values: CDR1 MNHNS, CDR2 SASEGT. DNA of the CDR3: TGTGCCAGCAGTTCTCACCGTTTGGACAATGAGCAGTTCTTC. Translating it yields CASSSHRLDNEQFF.

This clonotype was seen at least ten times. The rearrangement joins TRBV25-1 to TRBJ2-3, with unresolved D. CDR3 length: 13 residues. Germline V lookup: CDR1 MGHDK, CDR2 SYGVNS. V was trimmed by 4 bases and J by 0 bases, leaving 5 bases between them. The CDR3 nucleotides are TGTGCCAGCAGTGGGACGAGCACAGATACGCAGTATTTT. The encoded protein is CASSGTSTDTQYF.

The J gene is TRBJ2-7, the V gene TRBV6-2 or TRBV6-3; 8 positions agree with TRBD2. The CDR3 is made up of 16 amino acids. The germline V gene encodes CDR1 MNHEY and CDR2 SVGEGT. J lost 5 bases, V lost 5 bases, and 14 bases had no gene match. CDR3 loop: CASSDFSGSRAHEQYF. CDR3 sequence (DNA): TGTGCCAGCAGTGACTTCAGCGGGAGCCGTGCCCACGAGCAGTACTTC.

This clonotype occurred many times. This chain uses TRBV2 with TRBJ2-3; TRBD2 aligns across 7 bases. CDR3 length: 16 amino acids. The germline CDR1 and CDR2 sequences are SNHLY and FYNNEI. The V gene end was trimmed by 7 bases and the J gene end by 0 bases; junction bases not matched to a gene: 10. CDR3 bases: TGTGCCAGCACCTCCGGGGGGAGGACTAGCACAGATACGCAGTATTTT. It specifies CASTSGGRTSTDTQYF. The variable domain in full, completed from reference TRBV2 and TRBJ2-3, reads EPEVTQTPSHQVTQMGQEVILRCVPISNHLYFYWYRQILGQKVEFLVSFYNNEISEKSEIFDDQFSVERPDGSNFTLKIRSTKLEDSAMYFCASTSGGRTSTDTQYFGPGTRLTVL.

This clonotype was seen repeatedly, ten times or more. DNA of the CDR3: TGCAGTGCTTCTGGGCCCGGGTCAGACTATAATGAAAAACTGTTTTTT. Its translation is CSASGPGSDYNEKLFF. The J gene is TRBJ1-4, the V gene TRBV20-1; D remains ambiguous. CDR3 length equals 16 residues. The V and J ends lost 5 bases and 4 bases respectively, with 20 bases between them. From germline, CDR1 is DFQATT and CDR2 SNEGSKA (reference sequence).

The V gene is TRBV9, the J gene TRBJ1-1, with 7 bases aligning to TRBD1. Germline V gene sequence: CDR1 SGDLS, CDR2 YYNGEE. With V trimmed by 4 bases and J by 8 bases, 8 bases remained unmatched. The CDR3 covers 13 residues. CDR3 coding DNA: TGTGCCAGCAGCCTCGGGACAGCGACCGAAGCTTTCTTT. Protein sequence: CASSLGTATEAFF.